This entry concerns a single TCR beta chain. The germline CDR1 and CDR2 sequences are MNHEY and SVGAGI. This CDR3 has 15 amino acids. The ends lost 4 bases at V and 2 bases at J; junction bases unmatched: 3. Data came from immunoSEQ multiplex PCR; TCRdb stores just in-frame clones and leaves some out. The sample lists 160,000 or so clones, roughly 87% occurring once. The sample originates from a study of blood T cell repertoires in COVID-19. The sample consisted of PBMCs or T cells enriched from blood (not recorded which). The chain couples TRBV6-5 to TRBJ2-3; 10 positions match TRBD2. This TCR was recovered from a human donor with acute COVID-19. The donor label of this sample is uncertain. The CDR3 coding sequence is TGTGCCAGCAGTTTAGCGGGGGGAAACACAGATACGCAGTATTTT. The encoded protein is CASSLAGGNTDTQYF.